This T cell receptor beta chain was obtained from a study of CD8+ T cells in alopecia areata. The overall study: For treated patients, severity scores reflected the percentage of scalp area affected. Study conclusions and caveats: Mouse data revealed clearer TCR sharing than patient data did, a gap possibly tied to HLA.

The ends were cut back, 2 bases at V and 1 base at J, with 9 bases in the middle. Germline CDR1 and CDR2: GTSNPN and SVGIG (reference sequence). The CDR3 covers 14 residues. Treatment reported: oral pan-JAK inhibitor, 5-10 mg twice daily. Concerning this clone itself: What it binds is not known.

Extracted RNA was reverse transcribed, and the resulting cDNA served as sequencing template. Sequenced by immunoSEQ multiplex PCR; TCRdb stores in-frame clones only, minus some. The data hold 70,000 or so clones, with approximately 29% observed a single time. The clonotype was recovered from a human donor with alopecia areata. The chain is built from TRBV30 and TRBJ2-1; D gene ambiguous. Sequencing used CD8+ T cells sorted from blood, obtained at week 4, from a patient treated with tofacitinib. The CDR3 DNA sequence: TGTGCCTGGAGTTCGTTGTCATCCTACAATGAGCAGTTCTTC. Translating it yields CAWSSLSSYNEQFF. Using reference TRBV30 and TRBJ2-1 for the parts outside the CDR3, the full variable domain is SQTIHQWPATLVQPVGSPLSLECTVEGTSNPNLYWYRQAAGRGLQLLFYSVGIGQISSEVPQNLSASRPQDRQFILSSKKLLLSDSGFYLCAWSSLSSYNEQFFGPGTRLTVL.